This T cell receptor (beta chain) was sequenced during a study of breast tumors, draining lymph nodes, adjacent tissues. V was pared by 2 bases and J by 5 bases, with 11 bases of the junction left unmatched. The CDR3 consists of 16 residues. Germline V gene lookup returns CDR1 SEHNR and CDR2 FQNEAQ (reference sequence). The lymph nodes were axillary draining lymph nodes from breast cancer patients. One entry per CDR3 protein results from TCRdb running MiXCR on the multiplex PCR reads. This table holds 85,000 to 130,000 distinct CDR3 sequences, approximately 21% found once. This clonotype turned up a few times. This clone may be a read error of a much larger clone one base away. Since the CDR3 does not end with the conserved phenylalanine or tryptophan, this likely comes from a read error.

Source material: axillary lymph node tissue. The V and J genes are TRBV7-9 and TRBJ2-7; 8 bases are shared with TRBD2. This clonotype was obtained from a female donor with breast cancer. Some clones in this sample may be carry-over from other donors' samples. CDR3 sequence reads: CASSLTGAGGRNEQYS. CDR3 DNA sequence: TGTGCCAGCAGCTTAACGGGCGCGGGGGGCAGGAACGAGCAGTACTCC.